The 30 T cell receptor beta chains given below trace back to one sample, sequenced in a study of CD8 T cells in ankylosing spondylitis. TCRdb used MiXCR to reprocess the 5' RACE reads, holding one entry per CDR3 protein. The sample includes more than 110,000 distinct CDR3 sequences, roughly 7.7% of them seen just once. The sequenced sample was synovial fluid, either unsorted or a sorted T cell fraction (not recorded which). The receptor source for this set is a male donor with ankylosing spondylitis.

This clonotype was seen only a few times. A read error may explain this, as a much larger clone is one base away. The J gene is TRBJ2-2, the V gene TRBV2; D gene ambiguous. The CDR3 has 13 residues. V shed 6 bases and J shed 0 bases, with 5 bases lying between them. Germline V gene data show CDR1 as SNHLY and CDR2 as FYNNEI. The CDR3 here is CASRWTNTGELFF. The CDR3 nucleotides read TGTGCCAGCAGGTGGACGAACACCGGGGAGCTGTTTTTT.

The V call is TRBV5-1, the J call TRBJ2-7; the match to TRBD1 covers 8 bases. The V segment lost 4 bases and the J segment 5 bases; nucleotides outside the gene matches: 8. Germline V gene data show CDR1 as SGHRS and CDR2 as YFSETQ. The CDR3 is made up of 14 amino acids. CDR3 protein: CASSPRQGKNEQYF. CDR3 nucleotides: TGCGCCAGCAGCCCTAGACAGGGGAAAAACGAGCAGTACTTC.

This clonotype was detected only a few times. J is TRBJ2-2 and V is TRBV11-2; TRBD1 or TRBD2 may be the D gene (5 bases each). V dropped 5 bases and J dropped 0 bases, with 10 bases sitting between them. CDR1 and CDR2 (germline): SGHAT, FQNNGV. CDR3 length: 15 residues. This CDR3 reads CASSNRGANTGELFF. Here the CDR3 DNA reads TGTGCCAGCAGCAACCGAGGGGCGAACACCGGGGAGCTGTTTTTT.

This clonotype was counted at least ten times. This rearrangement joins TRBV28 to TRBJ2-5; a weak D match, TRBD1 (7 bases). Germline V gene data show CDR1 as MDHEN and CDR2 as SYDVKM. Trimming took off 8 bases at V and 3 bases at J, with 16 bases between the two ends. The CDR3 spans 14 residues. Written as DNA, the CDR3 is TGTGCCAGCGGGGGCGGGACAGCTGAAGAGACCCAGTACTTC. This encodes CASGGGTAEETQYF.

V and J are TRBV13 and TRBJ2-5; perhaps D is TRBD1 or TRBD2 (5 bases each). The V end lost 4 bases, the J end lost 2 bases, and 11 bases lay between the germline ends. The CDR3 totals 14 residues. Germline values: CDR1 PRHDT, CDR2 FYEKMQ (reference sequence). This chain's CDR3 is CASSSRDVQETQYF. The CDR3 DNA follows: TGTGCCAGCAGCTCCCGGGACGTACAAGAGACCCAGTACTTC.

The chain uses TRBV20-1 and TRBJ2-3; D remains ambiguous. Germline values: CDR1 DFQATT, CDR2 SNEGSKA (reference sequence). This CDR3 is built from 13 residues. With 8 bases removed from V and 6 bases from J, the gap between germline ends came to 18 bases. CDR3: CSLLDYASDTQYF. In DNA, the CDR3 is TGCAGTCTGCTAGATTATGCCTCCGATACGCAGTATTTT.

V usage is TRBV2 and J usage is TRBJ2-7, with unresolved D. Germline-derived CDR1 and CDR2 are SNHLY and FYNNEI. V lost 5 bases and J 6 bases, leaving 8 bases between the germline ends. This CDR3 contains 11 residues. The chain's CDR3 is CASSLVREQYF. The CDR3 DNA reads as TGTGCCAGCAGTCTTGTCCGCGAGCAGTACTTC. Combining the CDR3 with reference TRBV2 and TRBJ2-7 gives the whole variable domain EPEVTQTPSHQVTQMGQEVILRCVPISNHLYFYWYRQILGQKVEFLVSFYNNEISEKSEIFDDQFSVERPDGSNFTLKIRSTKLEDSAMYFCASSLVREQYFGPGTRLTVT.

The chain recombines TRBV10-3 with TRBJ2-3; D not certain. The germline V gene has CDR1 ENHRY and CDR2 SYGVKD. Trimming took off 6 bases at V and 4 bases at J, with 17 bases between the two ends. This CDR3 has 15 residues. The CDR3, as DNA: TGTGCCATCAGGAACTCTGGTCGTGCGGCAGATACGCAGTATTTT. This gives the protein CAIRNSGRAADTQYF.

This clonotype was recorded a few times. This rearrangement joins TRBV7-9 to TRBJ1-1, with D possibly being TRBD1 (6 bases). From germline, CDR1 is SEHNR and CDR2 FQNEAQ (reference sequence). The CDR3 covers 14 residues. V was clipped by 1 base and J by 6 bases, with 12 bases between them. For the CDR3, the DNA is TGTGCCAGCAGCTTAGGGACAGTTTATTCTGAAGCTTTCTTT. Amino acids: CASSLGTVYSEAFF.

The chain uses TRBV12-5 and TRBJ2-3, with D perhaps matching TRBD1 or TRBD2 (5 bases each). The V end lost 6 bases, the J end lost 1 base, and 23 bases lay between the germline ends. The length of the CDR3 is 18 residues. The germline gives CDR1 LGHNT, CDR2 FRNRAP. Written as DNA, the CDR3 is TGTGCTAGTGGGCCTACCCGGGATGGGGACCTCCGCACAGATACGCAGTATTTT. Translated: CASGPTRDGDLRTDTQYF.

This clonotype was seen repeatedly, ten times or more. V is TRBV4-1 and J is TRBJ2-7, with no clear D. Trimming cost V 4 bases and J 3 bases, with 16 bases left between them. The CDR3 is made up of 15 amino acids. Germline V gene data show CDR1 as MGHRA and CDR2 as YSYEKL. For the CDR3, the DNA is TGCGCCAGCAGCCCTATCGGCCGTCCGGACTACGAGCAGTACTTC. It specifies CASSPIGRPDYEQYF.

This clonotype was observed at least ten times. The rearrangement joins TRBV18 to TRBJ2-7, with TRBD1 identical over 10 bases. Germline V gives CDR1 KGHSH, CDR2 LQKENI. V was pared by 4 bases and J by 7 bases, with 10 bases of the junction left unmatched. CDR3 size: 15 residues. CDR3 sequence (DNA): TGTGCCAGCTCACTCTCCGGGACAGGGGCGGGTGAGCAGTACTTC. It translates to CASSLSGTGAGEQYF.

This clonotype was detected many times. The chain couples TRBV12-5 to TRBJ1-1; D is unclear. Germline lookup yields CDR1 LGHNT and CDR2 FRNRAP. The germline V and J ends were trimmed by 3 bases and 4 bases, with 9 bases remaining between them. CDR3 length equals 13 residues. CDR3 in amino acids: CASGFDGGTEAFF. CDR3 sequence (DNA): TGTGCTAGTGGTTTTGACGGAGGCACTGAAGCTTTCTTT.

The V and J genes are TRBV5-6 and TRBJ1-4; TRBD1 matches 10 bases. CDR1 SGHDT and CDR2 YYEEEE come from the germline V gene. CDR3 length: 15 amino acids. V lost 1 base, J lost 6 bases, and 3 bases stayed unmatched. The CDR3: CASSLMTGGDEKLFF. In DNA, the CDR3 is TGTGCCAGCAGCTTGATGACAGGGGGCGATGAAAAACTGTTTTTT.

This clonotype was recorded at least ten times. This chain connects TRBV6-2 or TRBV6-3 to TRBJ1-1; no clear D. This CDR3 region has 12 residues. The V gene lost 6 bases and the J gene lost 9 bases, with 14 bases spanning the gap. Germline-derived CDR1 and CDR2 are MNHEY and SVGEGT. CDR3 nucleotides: TGTGCCAGCAGGGACGGACCTTTTAAAGCTTTCTTT. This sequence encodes CASRDGPFKAFF.

In DNA, the CDR3 is TGCAGTGCTAGAGACTTGGGGCGGTACACAGATACGCAGTATTTT. It yields the protein CSARDLGRYTDTQYF. This rearrangement joins TRBV20-1 to TRBJ2-3, with D possibly matching TRBD1 (5 bases). V was trimmed by 0 bases and J by 2 bases, leaving 12 bases between them. The CDR3 has 15 amino acids. The germline V gene has CDR1 DFQATT and CDR2 SNEGSKA (reference sequence).

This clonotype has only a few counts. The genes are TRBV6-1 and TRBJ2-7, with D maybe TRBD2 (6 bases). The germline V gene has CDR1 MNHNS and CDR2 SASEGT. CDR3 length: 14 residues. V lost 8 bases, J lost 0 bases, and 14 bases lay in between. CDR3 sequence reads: CASHERGVSYEQYF. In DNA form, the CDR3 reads TGTGCCAGCCACGAGCGCGGGGTCTCCTACGAGCAGTACTTC.

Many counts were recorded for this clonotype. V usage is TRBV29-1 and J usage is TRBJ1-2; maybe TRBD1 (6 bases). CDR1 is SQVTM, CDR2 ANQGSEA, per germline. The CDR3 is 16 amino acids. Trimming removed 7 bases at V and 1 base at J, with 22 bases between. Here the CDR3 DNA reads TGCAGCGCTCCTATGAGAGGGGGAGGGGGTAACTATGGCTACACCTTC. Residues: CSAPMRGGGGNYGYTF.

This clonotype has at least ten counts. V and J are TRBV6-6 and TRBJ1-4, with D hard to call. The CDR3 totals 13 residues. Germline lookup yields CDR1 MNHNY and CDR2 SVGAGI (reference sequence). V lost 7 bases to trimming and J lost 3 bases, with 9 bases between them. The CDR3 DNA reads TGTGCCAGCATTTGGGAGGCTAATGAAAAACTGTTTTTT. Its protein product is CASIWEANEKLFF.

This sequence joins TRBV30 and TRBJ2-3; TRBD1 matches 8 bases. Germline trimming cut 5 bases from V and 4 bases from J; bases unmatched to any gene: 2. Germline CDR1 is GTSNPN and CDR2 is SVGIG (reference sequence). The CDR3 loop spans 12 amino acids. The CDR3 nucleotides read TGTGCCTGGGGACAGGGTGCAGATACGCAGTATTTT. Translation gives CAWGQGADTQYF. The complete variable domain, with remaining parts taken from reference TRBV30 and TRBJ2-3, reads SQTIHQWPATLVQPVGSPLSLECTVEGTSNPNLYWYRQAAGRGLQLLFYSVGIGQISSEVPQNLSASRPQDRQFILSSKKLLLSDSGFYLCAWGQGADTQYFGPGTRLTVL.

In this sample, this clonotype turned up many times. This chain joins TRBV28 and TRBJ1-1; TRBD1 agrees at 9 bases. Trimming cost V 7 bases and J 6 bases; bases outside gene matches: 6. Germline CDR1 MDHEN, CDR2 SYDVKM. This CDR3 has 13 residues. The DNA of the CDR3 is TGTGCCAGCAAGGGGACAGGGAGGGCTGAAGCTTTCTTT. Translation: CASKGTGRAEAFF.

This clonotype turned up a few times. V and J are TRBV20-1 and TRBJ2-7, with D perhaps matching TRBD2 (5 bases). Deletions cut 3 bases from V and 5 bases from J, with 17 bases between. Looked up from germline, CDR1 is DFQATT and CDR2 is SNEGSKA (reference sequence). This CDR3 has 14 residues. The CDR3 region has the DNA TGCAGTGCTAGTTCTGAGTCGGGATCTGACGAGCAGTACTTC. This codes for CSASSESGSDEQYF.

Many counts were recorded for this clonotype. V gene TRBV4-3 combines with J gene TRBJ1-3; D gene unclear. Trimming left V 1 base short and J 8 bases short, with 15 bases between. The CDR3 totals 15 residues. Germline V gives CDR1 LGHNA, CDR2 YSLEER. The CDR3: CASSQAGGLLDTIYF. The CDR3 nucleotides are TGCGCCAGCAGCCAAGCGGGTGGCCTTTTGGACACCATATATTTT.

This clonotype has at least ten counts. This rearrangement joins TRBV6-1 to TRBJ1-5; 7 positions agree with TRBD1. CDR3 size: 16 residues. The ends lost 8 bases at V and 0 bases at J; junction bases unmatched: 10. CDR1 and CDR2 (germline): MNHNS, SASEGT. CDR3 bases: TGTGCCAGCTCGGCTATGGGACAGTCTAGCAATCAGCCCCAGCATTTT. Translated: CASSAMGQSSNQPQHF.

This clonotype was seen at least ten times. The CDR3 here is CSASGGATANSPLHF. For the CDR3, the DNA is TGCAGTGCTTCCGGTGGCGCCACGGCGAATTCACCCCTCCACTTT. This chain connects TRBV20-1 to TRBJ1-6; D unresolved. The CDR3 totals 15 residues. Germline V gives CDR1 DFQATT, CDR2 SNEGSKA (reference sequence). The germline V and J ends were trimmed by 5 bases and 7 bases, with 18 bases remaining between them.

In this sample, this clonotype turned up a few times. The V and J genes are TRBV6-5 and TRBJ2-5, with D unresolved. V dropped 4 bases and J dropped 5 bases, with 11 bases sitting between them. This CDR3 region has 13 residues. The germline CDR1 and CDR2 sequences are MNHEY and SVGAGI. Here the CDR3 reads CASSSLGVETQYF. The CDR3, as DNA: TGTGCCAGCAGTTCCCTTGGAGTCGAGACCCAGTACTTC.

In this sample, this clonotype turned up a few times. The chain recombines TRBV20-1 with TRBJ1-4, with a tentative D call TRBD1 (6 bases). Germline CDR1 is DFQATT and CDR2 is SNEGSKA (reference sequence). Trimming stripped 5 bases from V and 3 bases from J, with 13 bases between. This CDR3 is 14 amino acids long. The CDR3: CSAEWQGPNEKLFF. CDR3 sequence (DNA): TGCAGTGCTGAATGGCAGGGGCCTAATGAAAAACTGTTTTTT.

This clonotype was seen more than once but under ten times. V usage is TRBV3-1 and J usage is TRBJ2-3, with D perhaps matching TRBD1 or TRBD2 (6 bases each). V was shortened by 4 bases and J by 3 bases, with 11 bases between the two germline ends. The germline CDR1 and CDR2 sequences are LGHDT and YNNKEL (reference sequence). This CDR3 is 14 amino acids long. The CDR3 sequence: CASSLGGWTDTQYF. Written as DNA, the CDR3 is TGTGCCAGCAGCCTGGGGGGCTGGACAGATACGCAGTATTTT.

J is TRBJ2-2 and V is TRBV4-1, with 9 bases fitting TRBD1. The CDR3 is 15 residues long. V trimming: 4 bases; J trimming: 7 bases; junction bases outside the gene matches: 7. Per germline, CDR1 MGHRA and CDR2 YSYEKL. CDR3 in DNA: TGCGCCAGCAGCCGCCGGGACAGGGACGTCGGGGAGCTGTTTTTT. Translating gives CASSRRDRDVGELFF.

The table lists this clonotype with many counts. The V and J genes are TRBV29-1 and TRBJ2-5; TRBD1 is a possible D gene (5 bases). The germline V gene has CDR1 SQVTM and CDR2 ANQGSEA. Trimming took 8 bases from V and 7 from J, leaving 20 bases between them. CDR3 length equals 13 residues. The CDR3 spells CSSSLGEIGTQYF. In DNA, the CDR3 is TGCAGCTCATCCTTAGGGGAAATTGGGACCCAGTACTTC.